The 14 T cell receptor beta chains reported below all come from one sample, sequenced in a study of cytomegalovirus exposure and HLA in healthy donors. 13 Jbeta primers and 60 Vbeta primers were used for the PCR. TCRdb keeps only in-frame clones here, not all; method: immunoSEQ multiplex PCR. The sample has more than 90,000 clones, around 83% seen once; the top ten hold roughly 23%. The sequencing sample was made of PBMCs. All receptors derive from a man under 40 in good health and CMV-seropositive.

The CDR3 region is CASNPGGRETQYF. CDR3 nucleotides: TGTGCCAGCAACCCAGGGGGACGGGAGACCCAGTACTTC. This chain links TRBV28 with TRBJ2-5, with 7 nucleotides matching TRBD1. CDR3 length: 13 residues. Trimming removed 7 bases from V and 5 bases from J; junction bases left unmatched: 7. Germline CDR1 and CDR2: MDHEN and SYDVKM.

The CDR3 sequence: CASLQTGGLEQYV. The CDR3 coding sequence is TGTGCCAGCCTACAGACGGGGGGTCTCGAGCAGTACGTC. The chain combines TRBV28 with TRBJ2-7, with 7 bases lining up with TRBD2. The CDR3 totals 13 residues. The ends lost 8 bases at V and 6 bases at J; junction bases unmatched: 10. Germline CDR1 is MDHEN and CDR2 is SYDVKM.

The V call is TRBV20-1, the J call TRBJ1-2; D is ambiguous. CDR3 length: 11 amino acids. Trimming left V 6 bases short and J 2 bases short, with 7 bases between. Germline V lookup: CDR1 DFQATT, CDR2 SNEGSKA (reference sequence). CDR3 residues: CSASNNYGYTF. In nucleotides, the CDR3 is TGCAGTGCCAGTAACAACTATGGCTACACCTTC.

CDR3 residues: CASSLETGGRSYEQYF. Here the CDR3 DNA reads TGTGCCAGCAGCTTAGAGACAGGGGGCAGGTCCTACGAGCAGTACTTC. The chain employs TRBV11-3 and TRBJ2-7; 10 bases line up with TRBD1. The J segment lost 1 base and the V segment lost 0 bases, leaving 3 bases of the junction unmatched. The CDR3 consists of 16 residues. CDR1 SGHNT and CDR2 YENEEA come from the germline V gene.

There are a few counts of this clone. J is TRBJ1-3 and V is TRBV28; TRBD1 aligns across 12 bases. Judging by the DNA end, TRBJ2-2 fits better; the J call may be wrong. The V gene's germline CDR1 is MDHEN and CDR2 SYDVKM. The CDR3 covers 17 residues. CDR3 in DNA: TGTGCCAGCAGTTCCTTCGGGACAGGGGGCAGCACCGGGGAGCTGTTTTTT. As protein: CASSSFGTGGSTGELFF.

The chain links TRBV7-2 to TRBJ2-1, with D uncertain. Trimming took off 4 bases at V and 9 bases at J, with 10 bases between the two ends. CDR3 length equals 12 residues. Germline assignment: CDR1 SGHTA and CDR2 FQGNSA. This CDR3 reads CASSSNPGEQFF. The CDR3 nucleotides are TGTGCCAGCAGCTCCAATCCGGGTGAGCAGTTCTTC.

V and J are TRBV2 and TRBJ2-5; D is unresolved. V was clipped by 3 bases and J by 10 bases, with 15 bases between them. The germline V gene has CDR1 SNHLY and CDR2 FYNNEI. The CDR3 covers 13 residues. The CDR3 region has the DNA TGTGCCAGCAGTGAGCCTCAGAAGTCGGGCCAGTACTTC. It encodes CASSEPQKSGQYF. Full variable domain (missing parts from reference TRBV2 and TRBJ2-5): EPEVTQTPSHQVTQMGQEVILRCVPISNHLYFYWYRQILGQKVEFLVSFYNNEISEKSEIFDDQFSVERPDGSNFTLKIRSTKLEDSAMYFCASSEPQKSGQYFGPGTRLLVL.

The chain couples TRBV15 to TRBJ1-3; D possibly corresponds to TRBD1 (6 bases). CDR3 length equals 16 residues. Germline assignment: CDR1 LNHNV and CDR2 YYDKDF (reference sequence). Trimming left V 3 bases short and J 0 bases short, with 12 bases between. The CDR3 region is CATSSRDTRSGNTIYF. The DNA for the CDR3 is TGTGCCACCAGCAGCCGGGACACTCGCTCTGGAAACACCATATATTTT.

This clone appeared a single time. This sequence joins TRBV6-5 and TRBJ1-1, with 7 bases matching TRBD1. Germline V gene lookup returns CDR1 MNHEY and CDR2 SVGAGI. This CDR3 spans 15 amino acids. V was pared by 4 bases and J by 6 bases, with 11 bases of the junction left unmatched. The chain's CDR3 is CASSWGVTGAAEAFF. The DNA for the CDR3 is TGTGCCAGCAGTTGGGGGGTAACAGGGGCCGCTGAAGCTTTCTTT.

The CDR3 is CASSCVDRAPTRAKNIQYF. In DNA, the CDR3 is TGTGCCAGCAGCTGTGTGGACAGGGCACCAACTAGAGCCAAAAACATTCAGTACTTC. The chain uses TRBV12-1 and TRBJ2-4; the D segment call TRBD1 is taken from the table without a DNA check. TRBV12-1 is reported as a pseudogene. This CDR3 is built from 19 residues.

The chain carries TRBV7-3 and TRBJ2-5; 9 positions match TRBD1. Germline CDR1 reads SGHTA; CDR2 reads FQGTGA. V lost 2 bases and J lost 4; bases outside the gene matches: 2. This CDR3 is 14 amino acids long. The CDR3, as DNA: TGTGCCAGCAGCTTAGGGACAGGGCGAGAGACCCAGTACTTC. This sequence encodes CASSLGTGRETQYF.

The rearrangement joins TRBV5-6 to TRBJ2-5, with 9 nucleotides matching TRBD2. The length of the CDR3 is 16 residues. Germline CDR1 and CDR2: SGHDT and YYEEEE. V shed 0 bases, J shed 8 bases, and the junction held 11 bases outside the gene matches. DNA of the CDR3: TGTGCCAGCAGCTTGGCCCCAGCGGGGGGAGGGGGAACCCAGTACTTC. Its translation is CASSLAPAGGGGTQYF. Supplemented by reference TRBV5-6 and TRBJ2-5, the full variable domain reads DAGVTQSPTHLIKTRGQQVTLRCSPKSGHDTVSWYQQALGQGPQFIFQYYEEEERQRGNFPDRFSGHQFPNYSSELNVNALLLGDSALYLCASSLAPAGGGGTQYFGPGTRLLVL.

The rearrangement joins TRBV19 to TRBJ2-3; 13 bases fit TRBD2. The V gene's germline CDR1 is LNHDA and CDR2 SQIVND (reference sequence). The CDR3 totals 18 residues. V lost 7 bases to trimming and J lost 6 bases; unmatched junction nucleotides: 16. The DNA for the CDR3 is TGTGCCAGTACTGATACGACCGGGACTAGCGGGGTCCGGGATACGCAGTATTTT. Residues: CASTDTTGTSGVRDTQYF.

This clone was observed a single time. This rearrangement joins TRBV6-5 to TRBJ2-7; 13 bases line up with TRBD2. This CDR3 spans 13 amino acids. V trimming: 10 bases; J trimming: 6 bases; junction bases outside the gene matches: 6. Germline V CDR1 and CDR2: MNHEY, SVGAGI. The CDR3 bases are TGTGCCACCAGACTAGCGGGGGGAGGCGAGCAGTACTTC. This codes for CATRLAGGGEQYF.